The source of this TCR beta chain is a study of blood T cell repertoires in COVID-19. Sequencing was performed with immunoSEQ multiplex PCR; in TCRdb, only in-frame clones are kept and a portion is missing. Of about 33,000 clones listed, around 88% are singletons. Material: peripheral blood. The receptor's source is a human donor in a cohort sampled during active COVID-19.

In DNA, the CDR3 is TGTGCCAGCAGCTTAGAGGCTAGCGGAGTATACAATGAGCAGTTCTTC. Residues: CASSLEASGVYNEQFF. The J gene is TRBJ2-1, the V gene TRBV7-9, with 7 bases identical to TRBD2. V lost 1 base to trimming and J lost 4 bases; unmatched junction nucleotides: 7. The CDR3 spans 16 residues. Germline loops: CDR1 SEHNR, CDR2 FQNEAQ (reference sequence). The whole variable domain, remainder taken from reference TRBV7-9 and TRBJ2-1, is DTGVSQNPRHKITKRGQNVTFRCDPISEHNRLYWYRQTLGQGPEFLTYFQNEAQLEKSRLLSDRFSAERPKGSFSTLEIQRTEQGDSAMYLCASSLEASGVYNEQFFGPGTRLTVL.